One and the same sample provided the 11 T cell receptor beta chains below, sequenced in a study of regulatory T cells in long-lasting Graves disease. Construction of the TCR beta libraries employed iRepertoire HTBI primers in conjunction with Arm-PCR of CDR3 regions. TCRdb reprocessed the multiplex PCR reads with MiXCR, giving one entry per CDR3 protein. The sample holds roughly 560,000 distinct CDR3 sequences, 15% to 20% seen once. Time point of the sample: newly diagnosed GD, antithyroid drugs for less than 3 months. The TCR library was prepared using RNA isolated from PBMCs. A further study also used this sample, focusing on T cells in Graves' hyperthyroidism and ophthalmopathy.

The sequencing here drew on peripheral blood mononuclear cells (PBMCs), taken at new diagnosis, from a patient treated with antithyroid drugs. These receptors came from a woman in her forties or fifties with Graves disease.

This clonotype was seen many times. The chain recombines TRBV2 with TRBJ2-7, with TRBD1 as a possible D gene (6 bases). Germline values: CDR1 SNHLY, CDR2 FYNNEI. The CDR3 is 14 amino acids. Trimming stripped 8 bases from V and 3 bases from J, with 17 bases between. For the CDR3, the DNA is TGTGCCAGCCTTCCAGGGGTAAAGGGCTACGAGCAGTACTTC. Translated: CASLPGVKGYEQYF.

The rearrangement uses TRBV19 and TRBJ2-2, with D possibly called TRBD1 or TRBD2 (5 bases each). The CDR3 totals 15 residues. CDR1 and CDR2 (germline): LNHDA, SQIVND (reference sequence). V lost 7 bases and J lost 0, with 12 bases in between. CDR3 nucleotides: TGTGCCAGTATGGCCGGGACCACGAACACCGGGGAGCTGTTTTTT. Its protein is CASMAGTTNTGELFF.

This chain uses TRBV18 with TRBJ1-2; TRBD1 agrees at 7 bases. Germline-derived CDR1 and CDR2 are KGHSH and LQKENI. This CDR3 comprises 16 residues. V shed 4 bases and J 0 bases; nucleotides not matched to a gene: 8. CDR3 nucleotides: TGTGCCAGCTCACTAGGGACAGCCTCAGCTAACTATGGCTACACCTTC. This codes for CASSLGTASANYGYTF.

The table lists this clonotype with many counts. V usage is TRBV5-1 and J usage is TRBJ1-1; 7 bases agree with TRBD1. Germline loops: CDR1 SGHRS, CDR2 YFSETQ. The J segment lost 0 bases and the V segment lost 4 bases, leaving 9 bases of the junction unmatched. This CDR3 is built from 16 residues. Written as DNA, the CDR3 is TGCGCCAGCAGCCTTGAAGGGACAGCTATGAACACTGAAGCTTTCTTT. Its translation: CASSLEGTAMNTEAFF.

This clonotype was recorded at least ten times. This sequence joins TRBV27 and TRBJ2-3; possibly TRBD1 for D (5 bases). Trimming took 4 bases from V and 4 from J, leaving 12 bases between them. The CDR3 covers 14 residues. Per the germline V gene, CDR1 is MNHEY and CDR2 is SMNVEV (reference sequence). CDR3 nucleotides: TGTGCCAGCAGTTACGGACAAGGAGCAGATACGCAGTATTTT. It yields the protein CASSYGQGADTQYF.

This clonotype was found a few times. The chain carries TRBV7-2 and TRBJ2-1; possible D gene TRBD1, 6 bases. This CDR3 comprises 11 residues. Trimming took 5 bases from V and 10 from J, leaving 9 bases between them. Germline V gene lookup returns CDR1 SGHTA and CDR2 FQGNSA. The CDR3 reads CASSQRGEQFF. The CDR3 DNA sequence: TGTGCCAGCAGCCAAAGGGGGGAGCAGTTCTTC.

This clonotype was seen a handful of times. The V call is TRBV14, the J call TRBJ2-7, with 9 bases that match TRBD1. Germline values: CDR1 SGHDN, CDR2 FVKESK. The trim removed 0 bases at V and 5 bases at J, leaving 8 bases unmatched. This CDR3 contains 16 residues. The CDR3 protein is CASSQERRQGVHEQYF. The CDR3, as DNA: TGTGCCAGCAGCCAAGAACGGAGACAGGGGGTCCACGAGCAGTACTTC.

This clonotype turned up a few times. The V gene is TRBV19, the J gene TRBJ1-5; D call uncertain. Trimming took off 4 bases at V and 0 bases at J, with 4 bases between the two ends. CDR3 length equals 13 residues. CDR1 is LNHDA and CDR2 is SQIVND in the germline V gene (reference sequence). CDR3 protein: CASSTSSNQPQHF. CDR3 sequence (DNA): TGTGCCAGTAGTACCAGTAGCAATCAGCCCCAGCATTTT.

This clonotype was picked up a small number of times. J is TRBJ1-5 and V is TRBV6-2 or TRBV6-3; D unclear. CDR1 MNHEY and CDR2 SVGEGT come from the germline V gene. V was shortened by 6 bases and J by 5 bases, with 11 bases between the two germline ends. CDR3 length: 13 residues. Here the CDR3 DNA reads TGTGCCAGCAGCGCAGAGATTGATCAGCCCCAGCATTTT. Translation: CASSAEIDQPQHF.

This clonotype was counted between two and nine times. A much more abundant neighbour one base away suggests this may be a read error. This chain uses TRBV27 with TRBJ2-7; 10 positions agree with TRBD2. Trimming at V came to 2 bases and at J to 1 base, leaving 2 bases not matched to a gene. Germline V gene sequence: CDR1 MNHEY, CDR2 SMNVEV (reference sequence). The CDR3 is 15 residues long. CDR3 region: CASSLQAGGSYEQYF. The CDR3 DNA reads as TGTGCCAGCAGTTTACAAGCGGGGGGGTCCTACGAGCAGTACTTC.

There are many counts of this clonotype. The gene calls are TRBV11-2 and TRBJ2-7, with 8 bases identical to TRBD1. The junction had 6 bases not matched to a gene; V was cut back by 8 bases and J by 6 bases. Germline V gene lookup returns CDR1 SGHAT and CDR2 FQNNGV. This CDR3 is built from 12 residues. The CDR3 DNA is TGTGCCAGCGACAGGGGACGAGGCGAGCAGTACTTC. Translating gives CASDRGRGEQYF.